Below, 2 T cell receptor beta chains from the same sample are listed, as sequenced in a study of T-cell memory formation after mild COVID-19. TCRdb used MiXCR to reprocess the 5' RACE reads, holding one entry per CDR3 protein. The table includes 190,000 or so distinct CDR3 sequences, over 20% detected once. The sample consisted of PBMCs or a T cell subset sorted from them (not recorded which). The receptors derive from an adult woman who had mild COVID-19 (a few samples of this study predate the infection). Cell type and time point are not known.

V is TRBV5-1 and J is TRBJ1-1; D might be TRBD1 (5 bases). Deletions cut 6 bases from V and 3 bases from J, with 15 bases between. Germline V gene data show CDR1 as SGHRS and CDR2 as YFSETQ. This CDR3 comprises 14 residues. The CDR3 region has the DNA TGCGCCAGCACCCAGGGTGTAGGGGACACTGAAGCTTTCTTT. Translation: CASTQGVGDTEAFF. The full variable domain, completed using reference TRBV5-1 and TRBJ1-1, is KAGVTQTPRYLIKTRGQQVTLSCSPISGHRSVSWYQQTPGQGLQFLFEYFSETQRNKGNFPGRFSGRQFSNSRSEMNVSTLELGDSALYLCASTQGVGDTEAFFGQGTRLTVV.

This clonotype showed up just a few times. The rearrangement links TRBV27 to TRBJ1-3; D not resolved. The CDR3 loop spans 15 amino acids. Trimming removed 3 bases from V and 0 bases from J, with 9 bases in between. Germline V lookup: CDR1 MNHEY, CDR2 SMNVEV (reference sequence). The CDR3 sequence: CASSLSGSSGNTIYF. As DNA, the CDR3 is TGTGCCAGCAGTTTGAGTGGGAGCTCTGGAAACACCATATATTTT.